This TCR beta chain was sequenced during a study of T cell changes during pregnancy in multiple sclerosis. Clones were read by immunoSEQ multiplex PCR, and TCRdb kept only the in-frame ones, dropping some. The sample yields about 73,000 clones, approximately 92% seen once. Per germline, CDR1 SGHTA and CDR2 FQGNSA. V shed 4 bases, J shed 2 bases, and the junction held 3 bases outside the gene matches. CDR3 length: 15 residues. Regarding this clone: Other DNA sequences of this sample code for an identical CDR3.

The sequencing used peripheral blood, collected in the third trimester of pregnancy. The sequence derives from a female donor in good health, enrolled as a control in a pregnancy study. The chain recombines TRBV7-2 with TRBJ2-3; 10 bases agree with TRBD2. CDR3 region: CASSSTSGPTDTQYF. Here the CDR3 DNA reads TGTGCCAGCAGCTCGACTAGCGGGCCCACAGATACGCAGTATTTT.